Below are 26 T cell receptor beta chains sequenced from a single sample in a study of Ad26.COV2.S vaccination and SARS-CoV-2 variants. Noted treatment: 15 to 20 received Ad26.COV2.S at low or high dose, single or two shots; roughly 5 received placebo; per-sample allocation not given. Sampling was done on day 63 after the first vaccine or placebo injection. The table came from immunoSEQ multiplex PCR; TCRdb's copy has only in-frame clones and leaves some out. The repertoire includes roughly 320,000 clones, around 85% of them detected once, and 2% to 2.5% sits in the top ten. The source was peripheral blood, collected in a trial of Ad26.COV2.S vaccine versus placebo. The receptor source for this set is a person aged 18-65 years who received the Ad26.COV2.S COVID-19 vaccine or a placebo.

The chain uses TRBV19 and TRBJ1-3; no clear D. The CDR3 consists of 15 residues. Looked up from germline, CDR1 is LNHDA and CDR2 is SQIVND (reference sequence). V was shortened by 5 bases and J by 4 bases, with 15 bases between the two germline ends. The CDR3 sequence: CASSPDWTVGNTIYF. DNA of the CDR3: TGTGCCAGTAGTCCTGACTGGACGGTAGGAAACACCATATATTTT.

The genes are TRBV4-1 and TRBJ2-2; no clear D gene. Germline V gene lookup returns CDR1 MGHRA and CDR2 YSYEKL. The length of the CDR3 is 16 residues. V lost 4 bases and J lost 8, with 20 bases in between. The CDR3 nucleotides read TGCGCCAGCAGCCGAGGCGGTTCTGGGAATTCGGGGGAGCTGTTTTTT. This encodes CASSRGGSGNSGELFF.

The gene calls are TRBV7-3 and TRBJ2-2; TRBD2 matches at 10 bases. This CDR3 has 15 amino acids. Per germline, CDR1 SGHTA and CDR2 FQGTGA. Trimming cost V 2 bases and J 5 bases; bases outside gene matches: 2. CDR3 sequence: CASSLLAGATGELFF. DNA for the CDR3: TGTGCCAGCAGCTTACTAGCGGGGGCAACCGGGGAGCTGTTTTTT.

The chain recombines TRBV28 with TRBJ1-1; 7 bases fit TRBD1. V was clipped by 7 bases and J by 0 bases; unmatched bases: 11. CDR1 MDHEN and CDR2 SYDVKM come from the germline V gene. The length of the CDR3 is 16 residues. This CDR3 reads CASNRDSEDLNTEAFF. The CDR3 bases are TGTGCCAGCAATAGGGACAGTGAAGACCTGAACACTGAAGCTTTCTTT.

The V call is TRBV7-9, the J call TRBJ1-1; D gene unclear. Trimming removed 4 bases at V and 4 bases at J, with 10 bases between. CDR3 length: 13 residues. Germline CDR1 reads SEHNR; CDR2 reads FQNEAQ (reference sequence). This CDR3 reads CASSWNRGTEAFF. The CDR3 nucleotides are TGTGCCAGCAGCTGGAATAGAGGCACTGAAGCTTTCTTT.

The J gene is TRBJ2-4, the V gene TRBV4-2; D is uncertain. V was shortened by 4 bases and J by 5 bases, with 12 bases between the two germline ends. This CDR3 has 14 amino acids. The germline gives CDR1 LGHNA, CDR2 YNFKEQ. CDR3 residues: CASSRGLQQNIQYF. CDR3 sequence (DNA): TGTGCCAGCAGCCGTGGGCTCCAGCAAAACATTCAGTACTTC.

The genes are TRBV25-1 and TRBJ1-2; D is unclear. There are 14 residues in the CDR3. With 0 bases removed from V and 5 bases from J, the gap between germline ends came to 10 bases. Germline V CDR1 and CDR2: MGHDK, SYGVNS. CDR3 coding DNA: TGTGCCAGCAGTGAATATAGGACGGAATATGGCTACACCTTC. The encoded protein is CASSEYRTEYGYTF.

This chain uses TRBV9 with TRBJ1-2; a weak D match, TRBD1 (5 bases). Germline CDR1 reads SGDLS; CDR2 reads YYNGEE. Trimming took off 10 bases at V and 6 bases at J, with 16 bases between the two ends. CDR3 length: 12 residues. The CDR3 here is CAAIWGGNGYTF. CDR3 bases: TGTGCCGCCATCTGGGGCGGCAATGGCTACACCTTC.

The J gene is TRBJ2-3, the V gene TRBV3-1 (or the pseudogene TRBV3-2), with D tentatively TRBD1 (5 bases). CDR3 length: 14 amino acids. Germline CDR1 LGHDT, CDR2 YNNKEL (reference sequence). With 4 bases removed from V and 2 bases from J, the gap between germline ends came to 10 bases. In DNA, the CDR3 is TGTGCCAGCAGCCCAAAGGGGATCACAGATACGCAGTATTTT. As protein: CASSPKGITDTQYF.

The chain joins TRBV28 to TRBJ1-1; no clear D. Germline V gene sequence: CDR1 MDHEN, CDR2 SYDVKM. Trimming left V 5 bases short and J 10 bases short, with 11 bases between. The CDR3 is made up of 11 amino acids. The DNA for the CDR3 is TGTGCCAGCAGTCCAAGGTTGGGAGCTTTCTTT. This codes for CASSPRLGAFF.

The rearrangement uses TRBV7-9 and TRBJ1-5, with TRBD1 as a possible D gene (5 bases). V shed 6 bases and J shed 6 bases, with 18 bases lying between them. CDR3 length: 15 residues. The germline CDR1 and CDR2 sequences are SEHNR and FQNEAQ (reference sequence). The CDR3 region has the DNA TGTGCCAGCAGTTCCGACGGGCTAAGGGGTCAGCCCCAGCATTTT. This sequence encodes CASSSDGLRGQPQHF.

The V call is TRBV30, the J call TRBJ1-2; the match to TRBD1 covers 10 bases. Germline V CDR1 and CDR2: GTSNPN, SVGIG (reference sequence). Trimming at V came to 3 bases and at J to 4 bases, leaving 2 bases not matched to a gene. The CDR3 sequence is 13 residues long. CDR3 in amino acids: CAWRDRGFYGYTF. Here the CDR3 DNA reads TGTGCCTGGAGGGACAGGGGGTTCTATGGCTACACCTTC.

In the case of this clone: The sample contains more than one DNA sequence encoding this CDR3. The CDR3 is CASSSSGGNTGELFF. The CDR3 nucleotides read TGCGCCAGCAGCTCTAGCGGGGGCAACACCGGGGAGCTGTTTTTT. This rearrangement joins TRBV5-1 to TRBJ2-2, with 10 bases identical to TRBD2. The CDR3 is 15 amino acids. The V and J ends lost 3 bases and 2 bases, in that order; junction bases with no gene match: 1. CDR1 is SGHRS and CDR2 is YFSETQ in the germline V gene. The full variable domain, rest sourced from reference TRBV5-1 and TRBJ2-2, is KAGVTQTPRYLIKTRGQQVTLSCSPISGHRSVSWYQQTPGQGLQFLFEYFSETQRNKGNFPGRFSGRQFSNSRSEMNVSTLELGDSALYLCASSSSGGNTGELFFGEGSRLTVL.

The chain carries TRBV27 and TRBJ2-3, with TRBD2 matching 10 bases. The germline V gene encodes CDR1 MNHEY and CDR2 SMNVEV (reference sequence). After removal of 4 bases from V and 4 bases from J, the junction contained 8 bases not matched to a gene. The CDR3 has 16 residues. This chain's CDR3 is CASSYLSGGWADTQYF. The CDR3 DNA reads TGTGCCAGCAGTTATCTTAGCGGGGGGTGGGCAGATACGCAGTATTTT.

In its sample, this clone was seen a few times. The CDR3 DNA sequence: TGTGCCAGCACCACGGGGGGCAGGCCCCCCTATAATTCACCCCTCCACTTT. This gives the protein CASTTGGRPPYNSPLHF. The J gene is TRBJ1-6, the V gene TRBV7-9, with D perhaps TRBD1 (6 bases). This CDR3 comprises 17 residues. Looked up from germline, CDR1 is SEHNR and CDR2 is FQNEAQ (reference sequence). V lost 7 bases, J lost 2 bases, and 18 bases lay in between.

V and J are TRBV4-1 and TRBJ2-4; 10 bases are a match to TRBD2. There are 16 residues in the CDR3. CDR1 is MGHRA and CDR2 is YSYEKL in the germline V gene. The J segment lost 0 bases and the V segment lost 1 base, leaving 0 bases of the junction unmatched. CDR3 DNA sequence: TGCGCCAGCAGCCAAGCTAGCGGGGGAGCCAAAAACATTCAGTACTTC. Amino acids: CASSQASGGAKNIQYF.

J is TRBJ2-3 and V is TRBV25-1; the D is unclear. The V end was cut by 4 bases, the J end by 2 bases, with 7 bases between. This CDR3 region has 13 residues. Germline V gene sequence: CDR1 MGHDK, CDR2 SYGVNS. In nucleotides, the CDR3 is TGTGCCAGCAGTGCATTAGTCACAGATACGCAGTATTTT. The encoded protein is CASSALVTDTQYF.

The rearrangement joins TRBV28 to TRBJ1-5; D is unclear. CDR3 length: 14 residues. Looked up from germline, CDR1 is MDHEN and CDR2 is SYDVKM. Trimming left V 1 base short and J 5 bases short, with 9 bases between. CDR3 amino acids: CASSLSQWDQPQHF. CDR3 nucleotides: TGTGCCAGCAGTTTATCCCAGTGGGATCAGCCCCAGCATTTT. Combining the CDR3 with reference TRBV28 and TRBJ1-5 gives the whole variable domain DVKVTQSSRYLVKRTGEKVFLECVQDMDHENMFWYRQDPGLGLRLIYFSYDVKMKEKGDIPEGYSVSREKKERFSLILESASTNQTSMYLCASSLSQWDQPQHFGDGTRLSIL.

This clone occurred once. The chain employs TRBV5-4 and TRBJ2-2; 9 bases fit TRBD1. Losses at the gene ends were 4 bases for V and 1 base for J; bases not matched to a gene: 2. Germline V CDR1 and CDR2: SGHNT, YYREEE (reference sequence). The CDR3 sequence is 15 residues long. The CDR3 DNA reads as TGTGCCAGCAGCCAGGGACAGGGGAACACCGGGGAGCTGTTTTTT. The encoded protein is CASSQGQGNTGELFF. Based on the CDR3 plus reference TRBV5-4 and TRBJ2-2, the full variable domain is ETGVTQSPTHLIKTRGQQVTLRCSSQSGHNTVSWYQQALGQGPQFIFQYYREEENGRGNFPPRFSGLQFPNYSSELNVNALELDDSALYLCASSQGQGNTGELFFGEGSRLTVL.

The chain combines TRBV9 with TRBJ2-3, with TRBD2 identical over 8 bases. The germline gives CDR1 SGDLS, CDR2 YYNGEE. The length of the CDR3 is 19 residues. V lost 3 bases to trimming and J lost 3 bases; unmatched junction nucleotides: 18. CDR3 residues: CASSGPGRGGFVSTDTQYF. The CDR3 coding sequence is TGTGCCAGCAGCGGCCCGGGTCGGGGGGGCTTTGTATCAACAGATACGCAGTATTTT.

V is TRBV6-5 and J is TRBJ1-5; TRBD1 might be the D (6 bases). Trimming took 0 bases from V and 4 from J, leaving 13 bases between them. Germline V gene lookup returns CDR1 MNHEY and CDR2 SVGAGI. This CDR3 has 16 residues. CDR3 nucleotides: TGTGCCAGCAGTTACTCGCCGCCAGGGGCAAATCAGCCCCAGCATTTT. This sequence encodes CASSYSPPGANQPQHF.

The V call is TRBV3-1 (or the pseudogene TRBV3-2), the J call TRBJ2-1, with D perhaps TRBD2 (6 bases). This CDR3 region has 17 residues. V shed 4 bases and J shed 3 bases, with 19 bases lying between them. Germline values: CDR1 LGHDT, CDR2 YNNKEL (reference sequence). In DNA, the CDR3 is TGTGCCAGCAGCCTCCCCCCGGGGGAAGGAGTCTACAATGAGCAGTTCTTC. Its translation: CASSLPPGEGVYNEQFF.

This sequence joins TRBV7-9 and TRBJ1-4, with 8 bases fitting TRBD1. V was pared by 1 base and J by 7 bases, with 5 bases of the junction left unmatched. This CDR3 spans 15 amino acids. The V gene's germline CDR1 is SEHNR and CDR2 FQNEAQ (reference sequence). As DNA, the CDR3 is TGTGCCAGCAGCTTAGTCGCAGGGGGCGGTGAAAAACTGTTTTTT. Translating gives CASSLVAGGGEKLFF.

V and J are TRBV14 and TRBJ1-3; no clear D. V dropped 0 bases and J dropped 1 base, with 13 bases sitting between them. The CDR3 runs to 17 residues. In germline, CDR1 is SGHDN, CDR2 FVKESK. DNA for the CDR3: TGTGCCAGCAGCCAAGACCCCTGGACGTCGTCTGGAAACACCATATATTTT. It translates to CASSQDPWTSSGNTIYF.

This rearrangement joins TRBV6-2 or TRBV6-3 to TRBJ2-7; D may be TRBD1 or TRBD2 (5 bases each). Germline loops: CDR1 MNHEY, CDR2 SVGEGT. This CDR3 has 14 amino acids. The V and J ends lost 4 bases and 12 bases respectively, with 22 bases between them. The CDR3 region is CASSSRPLPGRSYF. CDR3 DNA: TGTGCCAGCAGTTCACGTCCACTCCCGGGACGGTCGTACTTC.

CDR3 nucleotides: TGTGCCAGCAGCTCCGGGGGGGCTGGTCAAGAGACCCAGTACTTC. Translated: CASSSGGAGQETQYF. The chain combines TRBV7-9 with TRBJ2-5; 8 nucleotides match TRBD2. Germline CDR1 SEHNR, CDR2 FQNEAQ (reference sequence). CDR3 length: 15 residues. The V gene end was trimmed by 4 bases and the J gene end by 2 bases; junction bases not matched to a gene: 6.